The entry below gives a single T cell receptor (beta chain) sequence along with its context. Primers for the PCR totalled 60 Vbeta and 13 Jbeta. Some clones are missing from TCRdb's copy, which holds only in-frame ones; the method was immunoSEQ multiplex PCR. The data hold roughly 120,000 clones, with around 80% observed a single time. The V gene's germline CDR1 is SEHNR and CDR2 FQNEAQ (reference sequence). V lost 0 bases and J lost 0, with 9 bases in between. The CDR3 totals 15 residues. This sample is drawn from a study of cytomegalovirus exposure and HLA in healthy donors. The TCR was taken from a man younger than 35 in good health and CMV-seronegative. This chain connects TRBV7-9 to TRBJ2-7; a possible D gene is TRBD2 (6 bases). The specimen was PBMCs. In DNA form, the CDR3 reads TGTGCCAGCAGCTTAGCGCCGGGAGTCTCCTACGAGCAGTACGTC. It encodes CASSLAPGVSYEQYV.